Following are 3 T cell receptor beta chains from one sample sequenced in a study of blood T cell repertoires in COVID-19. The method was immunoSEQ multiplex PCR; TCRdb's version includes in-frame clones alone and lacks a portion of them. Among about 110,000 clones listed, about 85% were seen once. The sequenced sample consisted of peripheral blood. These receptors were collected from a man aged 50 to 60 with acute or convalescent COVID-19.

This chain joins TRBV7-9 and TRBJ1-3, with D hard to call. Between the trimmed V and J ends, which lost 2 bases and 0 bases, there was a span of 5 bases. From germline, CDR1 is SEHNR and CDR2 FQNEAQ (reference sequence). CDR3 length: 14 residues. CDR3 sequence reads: CASSLQSSGNTIYF. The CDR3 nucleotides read TGTGCCAGCAGCTTACAATCCTCTGGAAACACCATATATTTT.

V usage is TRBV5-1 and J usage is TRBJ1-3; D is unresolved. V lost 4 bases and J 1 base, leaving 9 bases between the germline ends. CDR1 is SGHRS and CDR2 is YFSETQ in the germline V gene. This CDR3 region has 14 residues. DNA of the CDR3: TGCGCCAGCAGCCCCGGGGATTCTGGAAACACCATATATTTT. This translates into CASSPGDSGNTIYF.

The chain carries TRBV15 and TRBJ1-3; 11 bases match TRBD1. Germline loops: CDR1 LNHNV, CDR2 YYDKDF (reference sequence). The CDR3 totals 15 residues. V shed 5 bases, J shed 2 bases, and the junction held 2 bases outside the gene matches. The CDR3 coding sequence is TGTGCCACCAGCCGGACAGGGGGCCCTGGAAACACCATATATTTT. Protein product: CATSRTGGPGNTIYF.